A single sample gave rise to the 21 T cell receptor beta chains below, sequenced in a study of T-cell memory formation after mild COVID-19. TCRdb reprocessed the 5' RACE reads via MiXCR and lists one record per CDR3 protein. The sample holds about 190,000 distinct CDR3 sequences, around 20% seen once. Sequencing used PBMCs or a T cell subset sorted from them (not recorded which). Receptors were obtained from an adult woman who had mild COVID-19 (a few samples of this study predate the infection). Cell type and time point are not known.

V gene TRBV6-5 combines with J gene TRBJ2-7, with unresolved D. From germline, CDR1 is MNHEY and CDR2 SVGAGI. Deletions cut 3 bases from V and 2 bases from J, with 8 bases between. The CDR3 contains 13 residues. The CDR3 loop is CASSYDGTYEQYF. CDR3 in DNA: TGTGCCAGCAGTTATGACGGAACCTACGAGCAGTACTTC.

This clonotype has at least ten counts. The chain couples TRBV5-1 to TRBJ2-1; D not certain. Germline values: CDR1 SGHRS, CDR2 YFSETQ. The CDR3 covers 12 residues. V was clipped by 4 bases and J by 7 bases, with 9 bases between them. The CDR3 loop reads CASSPTGNEQFF. The CDR3 nucleotides read TGCGCCAGCAGCCCCACCGGGAATGAGCAGTTCTTC.

The rearrangement links TRBV20-1 to TRBJ2-2; D perhaps matches TRBD2 (6 bases). This CDR3 comprises 14 residues. V dropped 0 bases and J dropped 7 bases, with 12 bases sitting between them. Germline CDR1 DFQATT, CDR2 SNEGSKA (reference sequence). This CDR3 is CSARDWGVDGELFF. CDR3 nucleotides: TGCAGTGCTAGAGATTGGGGGGTTGACGGGGAGCTGTTTTTT.

The chain links TRBV3-1 to TRBJ2-2; tentative D call: TRBD1 (6 bases). Germline values: CDR1 LGHDT, CDR2 YNNKEL (reference sequence). This CDR3 has 16 amino acids. Trimming removed 4 bases at V and 7 bases at J, with 19 bases between. For the CDR3, the DNA is TGTGCCAGCAGCCCGTACAGGGTCGCAGGGAGCGGGGAGCTGTTTTTT. This sequence encodes CASSPYRVAGSGELFF. The full variable domain, rest sourced from reference TRBV3-1 and TRBJ2-2, is DTAVSQTPKYLVTQMGNDKSIKCEQNLGHDTMYWYKQDSKKFLKIMFSYNNKELIINETVPNRFSPKSPDKAHLNLHINSLELGDSAVYFCASSPYRVAGSGELFFGEGSRLTVL.

This clonotype was seen repeatedly, ten times or more. The rearrangement links TRBV29-1 to TRBJ1-2; no firm D call. Between the trimmed V and J ends, which lost 6 bases and 5 bases, there was a span of 13 bases. CDR1 is SQVTM, CDR2 ANQGSEA, per germline. This CDR3 has 12 residues. The CDR3 protein is CSVEAAPYGYTF. As DNA, the CDR3 is TGCAGCGTCGAGGCGGCGCCATATGGCTACACCTTC. The entire variable domain, with the rest obtained from reference TRBV29-1 and TRBJ1-2, is as follows: SAVISQKPSRDICQRGTSLTIQCQVDSQVTMMFWYRQQPGQSLTLIATANQGSEATYESGFVIDKFPISRPNLTFSTLTVSNMSPEDSSIYLCSVEAAPYGYTFGSGTRLTVV.

This chain joins TRBV4-2 and TRBJ2-1; D ambiguous. The CDR3 is 15 amino acids. V dropped 1 base and J dropped 2 bases, with 9 bases sitting between them. In germline, CDR1 is LGHNA, CDR2 YNFKEQ. DNA of the CDR3: TGTGCCAGCAGCCAAGTAACTATAACCTACAATGAGCAGTTCTTC. Residues: CASSQVTITYNEQFF.

This sequence joins TRBV7-3 and TRBJ1-2; TRBD1 is a possible D gene (6 bases). V was pared by 3 bases and J by 6 bases, with 17 bases between. CDR3 length equals 15 residues. From germline, CDR1 is SGHTA and CDR2 FQGTGA. The CDR3 sequence is CASSFSPTGRDGYTF. In DNA form, the CDR3 reads TGTGCCAGCAGCTTTTCCCCAACAGGGCGGGATGGCTACACCTTC.

This clonotype was counted a few times. The chain carries TRBV2 and TRBJ1-2; TRBD1 matches at 7 bases. Germline V gene lookup returns CDR1 SNHLY and CDR2 FYNNEI. V lost 2 bases to trimming and J lost 4 bases; unmatched junction nucleotides: 4. The CDR3 contains 14 residues. CDR3: CASSERGQIYGYTF. Written as DNA, the CDR3 is TGTGCCAGCAGTGAAAGGGGACAGATCTATGGCTACACCTTC.

This clonotype has a handful of counts. The rearrangement links TRBV3-1 to TRBJ2-7, with D unclear. The V end lost 4 bases, the J end lost 3 bases, and 13 bases lay between the germline ends. Germline-derived CDR1 and CDR2 are LGHDT and YNNKEL (reference sequence). CDR3 length: 14 residues. CDR3 DNA: TGTGCCAGCAGCCCTACCGGCGGCGTCTACGAGCAGTACTTC. This encodes CASSPTGGVYEQYF.

This clonotype was picked up a small number of times. The V gene is TRBV13, the J gene TRBJ2-3; D ambiguous. V lost 0 bases to trimming and J lost 4 bases, with 5 bases between them. This CDR3 has 13 residues. Germline CDR1 is PRHDT and CDR2 is FYEKMQ (reference sequence). CDR3 sequence: CASSLGPADTQYF. CDR3 bases: TGTGCCAGCAGCTTAGGGCCGGCAGATACGCAGTATTTT.

This clonotype was seen repeatedly, ten times or more. The V call is TRBV12-3 or TRBV12-4, the J call TRBJ2-3; possibly TRBD2 for D (6 bases). V was cut by 3 bases and J by 1 base, with 8 bases left in between. This CDR3 comprises 14 residues. The CDR3 coding sequence is TGTGCCAGCAGTTTTGTAGCGGGCACAGATACGCAGTATTTT. Translating gives CASSFVAGTDTQYF.

This clonotype was detected a few times. The V gene is TRBV19, the J gene TRBJ2-4; D is unresolved. V was clipped by 6 bases and J by 8 bases, with 17 bases between them. The germline V gene has CDR1 LNHDA and CDR2 SQIVND (reference sequence). The CDR3 runs 14 residues. The CDR3 loop is CASSAPYSMDIQYF. DNA for the CDR3: TGTGCCAGTAGCGCCCCGTACAGCATGGACATTCAGTACTTC.

This clonotype was picked up a small number of times. The chain couples TRBV18 to TRBJ1-5, with TRBD1 as a possible D gene (6 bases). Germline values: CDR1 KGHSH, CDR2 LQKENI. CDR3 length: 14 residues. The V gene lost 3 bases and the J gene lost 5 bases, with 11 bases spanning the gap. CDR3 sequence (DNA): TGTGCCAGCTCACCGGACAGATTCTATCAGCCCCAGCATTTT. As protein: CASSPDRFYQPQHF.

Concerning this clonotype itself: A junction boundary mismatches the germline segment, possibly from a read error. The rearrangement uses TRBV24-1 and TRBJ2-1; TRBD2 matches at 15 bases. The CDR3 runs 17 residues. CDR1 and CDR2 from the germline V gene are KGHDR and SFDVKD. The CDR3 reads CANSDSGTSGRIDEQFF. In DNA, the CDR3 is TGTGCCAACAGTGATTCCGGGACTAGCGGGAGGATCGATGAGCAGTTCTTC.

This clonotype was observed a handful of times. The J gene is TRBJ1-1, the V gene TRBV5-1; no firm D call. Trimming took 0 bases from V and 6 from J, leaving 18 bases between them. CDR1 and CDR2 from the germline V gene are SGHRS and YFSETQ. This CDR3 is built from 16 residues. The CDR3 nucleotides are TGCGCCAGCAGCTTGGAGTCGGGCCCCCTCATGGCTGAAGCTTTCTTT. Residues: CASSLESGPLMAEAFF.

DNA for the CDR3: TGTGCCAGCTCACGGACTTCGATGGAGGAGCAGTACTTC. Its protein product is CASSRTSMEEQYF. J is TRBJ2-7 and V is TRBV18, with D possibly being TRBD2 (5 bases). Looked up from germline, CDR1 is KGHSH and CDR2 is LQKENI. This CDR3 has 13 amino acids. V was clipped by 4 bases and J by 7 bases, with 14 bases between them.

The rearrangement uses TRBV2 and TRBJ2-6; TRBD1 matches 7 bases. J lost 2 bases, V lost 6 bases, and 4 bases had no gene match. CDR3 length equals 15 residues. Germline values: CDR1 SNHLY, CDR2 FYNNEI. CDR3 bases: TGTGCCAGCAGCGCACAGGGGACTGGGGCCAACGTCCTGACTTTC. Its protein is CASSAQGTGANVLTF.

This clonotype appeared a few times. J is TRBJ2-3 and V is TRBV4-2; D gene ambiguous. The length of the CDR3 is 12 residues. V lost 3 bases and J lost 2, with 3 bases in between. Per the germline V gene, CDR1 is LGHNA and CDR2 is YNFKEQ. The CDR3 coding sequence is TGTGCCAGCAGCCAGACCACAGATACGCAGTATTTT. The encoded protein is CASSQTTDTQYF.

J is TRBJ2-5 and V is TRBV29-1; 9 positions agree with TRBD1. The germline V gene has CDR1 SQVTM and CDR2 ANQGSEA. Germline trimming cut 7 bases from V and 7 bases from J; bases unmatched to any gene: 19. The CDR3 length is 16 residues. The CDR3 DNA sequence: TGCAGCGCCCCATTCCAGACAGGGGGATTGGAGGGGACCCAGTACTTC. This codes for CSAPFQTGGLEGTQYF.

At least ten counts were recorded for this clonotype. The V gene is TRBV20-1, the J gene TRBJ1-3; a weak D match, TRBD1 (6 bases). Trimming cost V 1 base and J 2 bases, with 12 bases left between them. Germline V gene data show CDR1 as DFQATT and CDR2 as SNEGSKA (reference sequence). CDR3 length: 15 residues. CDR3 region: CSARVPGATGNTIYF. The DNA for the CDR3 is TGCAGTGCTAGAGTCCCAGGGGCGACTGGAAACACCATATATTTT.

This clonotype was counted between two and nine times. J is TRBJ1-5 and V is TRBV9; TRBD1 aligns across 7 bases. The CDR3 runs to 15 residues. The V gene end was trimmed by 3 bases and the J gene end by 5 bases; junction bases not matched to a gene: 8. Germline CDR1 reads SGDLS; CDR2 reads YYNGEE. The CDR3 is CASSDSGQPDQPQHF. The DNA for the CDR3 is TGTGCCAGCAGCGACTCGGGACAGCCGGATCAGCCCCAGCATTTT.